The 17 T cell receptor beta chains in this list originate from one sample, sequenced in a study of blood T cell repertoires in COVID-19. Produced via immunoSEQ multiplex PCR; TCRdb's table is partial and in-frame only. The sample lists 200,000 or so clones, 86% seen once, with 4.4% in the top ten. Sample: peripheral blood. The receptors stem from a man between 45 and 60 years old with acute or convalescent COVID-19.

The chain links TRBV19 to TRBJ1-3; 8 nucleotides agree with TRBD1. Germline V lookup: CDR1 LNHDA, CDR2 SQIVND (reference sequence). The CDR3 is 15 amino acids. J lost 2 bases, V lost 5 bases, and 5 bases had no gene match. CDR3 region: CASSLRGQPGNTIYF. The CDR3 bases are TGTGCCAGTAGTCTCAGGGGGCAGCCTGGAAACACCATATATTTT.

The table lists this clone with a count of one. The chain couples TRBV19 to TRBJ1-4, with 8 positions matching TRBD1. Germline lookup yields CDR1 LNHDA and CDR2 SQIVND (reference sequence). This CDR3 comprises 14 residues. After removal of 6 bases from V and 3 bases from J, the junction contained 3 bases not matched to a gene. DNA for the CDR3: TGTGCCAGTAGATCGACAGGGGCTAATGAAAAACTGTTTTTT. This encodes CASRSTGANEKLFF.

There are a few counts of this clone. This chain joins TRBV18 and TRBJ1-5; D is possibly TRBD1 (6 bases). From germline, CDR1 is KGHSH and CDR2 LQKENI. Trimming left V 6 bases short and J 3 bases short, with 24 bases between. The CDR3 length is 18 residues. The CDR3 DNA follows: TGTGCCAGCTCGGCTTCCTCAGCAGGGGCGTTAATCAATCAGCCCCAGCATTTT. Translated, it gives CASSASSAGALINQPQHF.

This chain links TRBV12-3 or TRBV12-4 with TRBJ1-5; TRBD1 might be the D (6 bases). Trimming took 4 bases from V and 4 from J, leaving 8 bases between them. The CDR3 is 13 residues long. CDR3 loop: CASSYGQNQPQHF. CDR3 coding DNA: TGTGCCAGCAGTTACGGACAGAATCAGCCCCAGCATTTT.

The chain carries TRBV6-5 and TRBJ1-5; unclear D gene. Germline V lookup: CDR1 MNHEY, CDR2 SVGAGI. The CDR3 has 12 amino acids. The V gene lost 8 bases and the J gene lost 5 bases, with 10 bases spanning the gap. CDR3 amino acids: CASRHKDQPQHF. CDR3 DNA: TGTGCCAGCCGACACAAAGATCAGCCCCAGCATTTT.

This clone came up once. The CDR3 coding sequence is TGTGCCAGCAGCCCCAGCGGGGGGGCGGGGAATGAGCAGTTCTTC. Encoded protein: CASSPSGGAGNEQFF. This chain connects TRBV7-3 to TRBJ2-1, with TRBD2 matching over 10 bases. CDR1 SGHTA and CDR2 FQGTGA come from the germline V gene. The J segment lost 7 bases and the V segment lost 5 bases, leaving 8 bases of the junction unmatched. The CDR3 totals 15 residues.

This sequence joins TRBV7-9 and TRBJ1-2; TRBD1 matches 8 bases. Germline CDR1 SEHNR, CDR2 FQNEAQ (reference sequence). The junction had 5 bases not matched to a gene; V was cut back by 3 bases and J by 8 bases. This CDR3 contains 13 residues. The CDR3: CASSFSDRDGYTF. The CDR3 coding sequence is TGTGCCAGCAGCTTCTCGGACAGGGACGGCTACACCTTC.

This clone was detected only a few times. The chain couples TRBV25-1 to TRBJ1-2, with 10 bases fitting TRBD1. The CDR3 totals 13 residues. The germline CDR1 and CDR2 sequences are MGHDK and SYGVNS. V dropped 6 bases and J dropped 6; count of bases not matched to a gene: 4. The CDR3 region has the DNA TGTGCCAGCAGCAGGACAGGGGGAAATGGCTACACCTTC. Its protein product is CASSRTGGNGYTF.

The J gene is TRBJ1-6, the V gene TRBV6-4; 8 bases are a match to TRBD1. This CDR3 contains 15 residues. J lost 7 bases, V lost 3 bases, and 5 bases had no gene match. Germline V lookup: CDR1 MRHNA, CDR2 SNTAGT. As DNA, the CDR3 is TGTGCCAGCAGTGAAAAGAGACAGGGGAATTCACCCCTCCACTTT. Its protein product is CASSEKRQGNSPLHF.

The chain links TRBV29-1 to TRBJ1-2; 10 nucleotides line up with TRBD1. The germline CDR1 and CDR2 sequences are SQVTM and ANQGSEA. The V gene end was trimmed by 6 bases and the J gene end by 6 bases; junction bases not matched to a gene: 4. The CDR3 totals 12 residues. CDR3 sequence reads: CSVGQGNNGYTF. In nucleotides, the CDR3 is TGCAGCGTGGGACAGGGGAATAATGGCTACACCTTC.

This rearrangement joins TRBV6-2 or TRBV6-3 to TRBJ1-2, with 9 bases fitting TRBD1. This CDR3 comprises 15 residues. Germline V gene sequence: CDR1 MNHEY, CDR2 SVGEGT. Trimming at V came to 2 bases and at J to 2 bases, leaving 3 bases not matched to a gene. CDR3 bases: TGTGCCAGCAGTTACCTCGGACAGGGGAACTATGGCTACACCTTC. This codes for CASSYLGQGNYGYTF.

This sequence joins TRBV5-4 and TRBJ2-5, with a tentative D call TRBD2 (6 bases). Trimming left V 5 bases short and J 5 bases short, with 16 bases between. The CDR3 extends over 14 amino acids. The germline CDR1 and CDR2 sequences are SGHNT and YYREEE (reference sequence). CDR3 loop: CASSSAGKGETQYF. Written as DNA, the CDR3 is TGTGCCAGCAGTTCCGCGGGGAAGGGGGAGACCCAGTACTTC.

The genes are TRBV18 and TRBJ1-5, with D hard to call. Germline CDR1 is KGHSH and CDR2 is LQKENI. V was cut by 3 bases and J by 3 bases, with 12 bases left in between. The CDR3 runs to 15 residues. The DNA for the CDR3 is TGTGCCAGCTCACCCGATGGCAATTACAATCAGCCCCAGCATTTT. Translated, it gives CASSPDGNYNQPQHF.

The chain has TRBV28 and TRBJ1-2, with 7 bases aligning to TRBD1. The CDR3 runs 15 residues. CDR1 is MDHEN and CDR2 is SYDVKM in the germline V gene. The V segment lost 6 bases and the J segment 2 bases; nucleotides outside the gene matches: 9. As DNA, the CDR3 is TGTGCCAGCAGATTTCTTGGGACAGCAAACTATGGCTACACCTTC. Its protein is CASRFLGTANYGYTF.

The chain joins TRBV9 to TRBJ2-3; 11 bases map to TRBD2. The J segment lost 5 bases and the V segment lost 4 bases, leaving 6 bases of the junction unmatched. CDR3 length: 15 residues. Looked up from germline, CDR1 is SGDLS and CDR2 is YYNGEE. CDR3 nucleotides: TGTGCCAGCAGCACCATAGCGGGGGGGCTAGATACGCAGTATTTT. Amino acid sequence: CASSTIAGGLDTQYF.

CDR3 nucleotides: TGTGCCAGCAGCCAACACAGGGATGCTAACTATGGCTACACCTTC. Translating gives CASSQHRDANYGYTF. The chain is built from TRBV11-1 and TRBJ1-2, with D possibly being TRBD1 (6 bases). The germline gives CDR1 SGHAT, CDR2 FQDESV (reference sequence). Between the trimmed V and J ends, which lost 5 bases and 0 bases, there was a span of 13 bases. CDR3 length: 15 amino acids.

This chain connects TRBV12-3 or TRBV12-4 to TRBJ1-1, with unresolved D. The CDR3 has 13 residues. V lost 3 bases, J lost 3 bases, and 8 bases lay in between. The CDR3 DNA is TGTGCCAGCAGTTTTCAGGTAGACACTGAAGCTTTCTTT. It translates to CASSFQVDTEAFF.